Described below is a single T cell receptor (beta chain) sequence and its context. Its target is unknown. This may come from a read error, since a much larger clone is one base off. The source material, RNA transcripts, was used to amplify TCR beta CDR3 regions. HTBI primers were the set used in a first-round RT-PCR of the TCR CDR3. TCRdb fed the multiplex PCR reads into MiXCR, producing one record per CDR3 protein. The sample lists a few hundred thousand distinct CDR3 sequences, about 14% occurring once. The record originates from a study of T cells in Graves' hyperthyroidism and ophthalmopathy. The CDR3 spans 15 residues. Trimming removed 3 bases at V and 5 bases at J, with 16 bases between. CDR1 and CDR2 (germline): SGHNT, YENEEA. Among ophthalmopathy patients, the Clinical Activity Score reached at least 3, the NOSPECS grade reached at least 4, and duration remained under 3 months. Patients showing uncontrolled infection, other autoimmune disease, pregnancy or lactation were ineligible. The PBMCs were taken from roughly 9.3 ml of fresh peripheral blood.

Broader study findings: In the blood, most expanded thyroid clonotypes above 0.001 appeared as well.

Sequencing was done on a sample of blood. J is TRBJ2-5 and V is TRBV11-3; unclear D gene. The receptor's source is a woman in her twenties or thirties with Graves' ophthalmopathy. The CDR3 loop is CASSLMTSEEETQYF. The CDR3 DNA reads TGTGCCAGCAGCTTGATGACCTCCGAGGAGGAGACCCAGTACTTC.